These 31 T cell receptor beta chains share one sample of origin, sequenced in a study of cytomegalovirus exposure and HLA in healthy donors. With 60 Vbeta and 13 Jbeta primers, the PCR was carried out. Produced via immunoSEQ multiplex PCR; TCRdb's table is partial and in-frame only. The top ten clones hold approximately 1.4% of a sample with 100,000 to 150,000 clones, 66% of them seen once. The source material was PBMCs. Receptors originate from a man between 18 and 35 years old in good health and CMV-seronegative.

This chain links TRBV5-4 with TRBJ1-1, with D unresolved. Trimming shortened V by 3 bases and J by 1 base, and 7 bases separated the two germline ends. Germline lookup yields CDR1 SGHNT and CDR2 YYREEE (reference sequence). The CDR3 covers 13 residues. CDR3 residues: CASSSQENTEAFF. Written as DNA, the CDR3 is TGTGCCAGCAGCTCCCAGGAGAACACTGAAGCTTTCTTT.

The V and J genes are TRBV27 and TRBJ1-2; TRBD1 matches 9 bases. This CDR3 is 15 amino acids long. Germline-derived CDR1 and CDR2 are MNHEY and SMNVEV (reference sequence). J gave up 2 bases and V 6 bases, and 7 bases lay outside the gene matches. Here the CDR3 reads CASSSGQGSNYGYTF. CDR3 bases: TGTGCCAGCAGCTCAGGACAGGGGTCCAACTATGGCTACACCTTC.

The J gene is TRBJ1-3, the V gene TRBV28; D call uncertain. V lost 7 bases and J 4 bases, leaving 8 bases between the germline ends. The CDR3 is 12 amino acids. CDR1 and CDR2 (germline): MDHEN, SYDVKM. The CDR3 spells CASTRGGNTIYF. The CDR3 DNA sequence: TGTGCCAGCACCCGAGGGGGAAACACCATATATTTT.

This chain links TRBV10-1 with TRBJ2-7; D gene uncertain. Trimming left V 2 bases short and J 6 bases short, with 8 bases between. CDR1 and CDR2 from the germline V gene are WNHNN and SYGVQD (reference sequence). The CDR3 contains 12 residues. CDR3 DNA sequence: TGCGCCAGCAGTGAGGGTCCCGGCGAGCAGTACTTC. It specifies CASSEGPGEQYF.

This chain uses TRBV14 with TRBJ2-2; TRBD2 agrees at 10 bases. CDR1 and CDR2 from the germline V gene are SGHDN and FVKESK. V shed 1 base, J shed 5 bases, and the junction held 7 bases outside the gene matches. The CDR3 consists of 17 residues. The CDR3 bases are TGTGCCAGCAGCCAAGTTCCTAGCGGGAGATGGACCGGGGAGCTGTTTTTT. It yields the protein CASSQVPSGRWTGELFF. The variable domain in full, with the rest retrieved from reference TRBV14 and TRBJ2-2, is EAGVTQFPSHSVIEKGQTVTLRCDPISGHDNLYWYRRVMGKEIKFLLHFVKESKQDESGMPNNRFLAERTGGTYSTLKVQPAELEDSGVYFCASSQVPSGRWTGELFFGEGSRLTVL.

The V call is TRBV30, the J call TRBJ2-1, with 12 bases matching TRBD2. V trimming: 2 bases; J trimming: 4 bases; junction bases outside the gene matches: 6. The CDR3 consists of 16 residues. The germline V gene has CDR1 GTSNPN and CDR2 SVGIG (reference sequence). CDR3 protein: CAWSRPTSGRYNEQFF. DNA for the CDR3: TGTGCCTGGAGTAGACCGACTAGCGGGAGATACAATGAGCAGTTCTTC.

The chain uses TRBV10-3 and TRBJ2-1, with D maybe TRBD2 (6 bases). Germline CDR1 and CDR2: ENHRY and SYGVKD. CDR3 length: 13 residues. V lost 6 bases, J lost 9 bases, and 15 bases lay in between. CDR3 DNA sequence: TGTGCCATCAGCCTGGCGGGGCACAGTGAGCAGTTCTTC. Translating it yields CAISLAGHSEQFF.

This clone was counted between two and nine times. This chain links TRBV30 with TRBJ2-5; no definite D call. The V gene's germline CDR1 is GTSNPN and CDR2 SVGIG (reference sequence). There are 13 residues in the CDR3. V lost 8 bases and J 2 bases, leaving 15 bases between the germline ends. The CDR3 bases are TGTGCCGCGGATCGGCAGTTTCAAGAGACCCAGTACTTC. Translated, it gives CAADRQFQETQYF.

V and J are TRBV21-1 and TRBJ2-6; the table's D call, TRBD1, has no DNA check behind it. TRBV21-1 is a documented pseudogene. The CDR3 runs to 17 residues. Written as DNA, the CDR3 is TGTGCCAGGTCATGGAACACAGGGTTTGCTGGGGCCAACGTCCTGACTTTC. This codes for CARSWNTGFAGANVLTF.

V and J are TRBV9 and TRBJ2-2, with 9 bases lining up with TRBD2. V was clipped by 8 bases and J by 0 bases; unmatched bases: 5. This CDR3 spans 15 amino acids. The germline gives CDR1 SGDLS, CDR2 YYNGEE. In DNA form, the CDR3 reads TGTGCCAGTGGACTAGCGAACCCGAACACCGGGGAGCTGTTTTTT. The encoded protein is CASGLANPNTGELFF. Full variable domain (rest looked up from reference TRBV9 and TRBJ2-2): DSGVTQTPKHLITATGQRVTLRCSPRSGDLSVYWYQQSLDQGLQFLIQYYNGEERAKGNILERFSAQQFPDLHSELNLSSLELGDSALYFCASGLANPNTGELFFGEGSRLTVL.

The V and J genes are TRBV6-5 and TRBJ2-2; D is unclear. The V end was cut by 4 bases, the J end by 6 bases, with 6 bases between. CDR3 length equals 12 residues. CDR1 and CDR2 from the germline V gene are MNHEY and SVGAGI. CDR3 loop: CASSSRAGELFF. The CDR3 DNA reads as TGTGCCAGCAGTTCCCGTGCCGGGGAGCTGTTTTTT.

This clone was picked up a small number of times. The genes are TRBV5-5 and TRBJ2-6; D perhaps matches TRBD2 (6 bases). Germline assignment: CDR1 SGHKS and CDR2 YYEKEE (reference sequence). This CDR3 contains 16 residues. V lost 1 base, J lost 4 bases, and 12 bases lay in between. This CDR3 is CASSLWAGPGANVLTF. The CDR3 DNA sequence: TGTGCCAGCAGCTTGTGGGCGGGGCCCGGGGCCAACGTCCTGACTTTC.

The V call is TRBV5-1, the J call TRBJ2-4, with 9 bases fitting TRBD1. Losses at the gene ends were 4 bases for V and 6 bases for J; bases not matched to a gene: 5. Germline V CDR1 and CDR2: SGHRS, YFSETQ. The CDR3 is 14 residues long. The CDR3 DNA reads TGCGCCAGCAGCGGGGACAGGGTGGGAAACATTCAGTACTTC. It translates to CASSGDRVGNIQYF.

Only a few counts were recorded for this clone. This chain joins TRBV11-2 and TRBJ2-7; 11 bases line up with TRBD1. Germline CDR1 and CDR2: SGHAT and FQNNGV. Trimming cost V 5 bases and J 3 bases; bases outside gene matches: 3. The CDR3 covers 14 residues. CDR3 coding DNA: TGTGCCAGCAGCGCCGGGACAGGGGGCTACGAGCAGTACTTC. Translating it yields CASSAGTGGYEQYF.

The chain joins TRBV9 to TRBJ2-1; 7 positions agree with TRBD1. This CDR3 has 13 residues. Germline V CDR1 and CDR2: SGDLS, YYNGEE. Trimming at V came to 3 bases and at J to 6 bases, leaving 3 bases not matched to a gene. CDR3 nucleotide sequence: TGTGCCAGCAGCGCCACAGGGGTCAATGAGCAGTTCTTC. It is translated as CASSATGVNEQFF.

CDR3: CASRDQGAYEQYF. CDR3 nucleotide sequence: TGTGCCAGCAGAGACCAGGGCGCGTACGAGCAGTACTTC. This rearrangement joins TRBV14 to TRBJ2-7, with D possibly TRBD1 on 5 matching bases. Germline V gene lookup returns CDR1 SGHDN and CDR2 FVKESK. Trimming took 6 bases from V and 4 from J, leaving 13 bases between them. The CDR3 runs 13 residues.

V and J are TRBV27 and TRBJ1-5, with TRBD1 identical over 7 bases. CDR1 and CDR2 from the germline V gene are MNHEY and SMNVEV (reference sequence). The CDR3 contains 14 residues. With V trimmed by 3 bases and J by 7 bases, 6 bases remained unmatched. CDR3 coding DNA: TGTGCCAGCAGTTTGGAGGGGGCAGGGCAGCCCCAGCATTTT. This encodes CASSLEGAGQPQHF.

The chain is built from TRBV6-5 and TRBJ1-1; TRBD1 aligns across 8 bases. The length of the CDR3 is 15 residues. Germline CDR1 and CDR2: MNHEY and SVGAGI. The junction had 6 bases not matched to a gene; V was cut back by 6 bases and J by 0 bases. The CDR3 DNA follows: TGTGCCAGCAGCCAGGGGGCGCGGATGAACACTGAAGCTTTCTTT. Its protein is CASSQGARMNTEAFF.

The chain employs TRBV11-2 and TRBJ1-4; D call uncertain. Trimming stripped 5 bases from V and 8 bases from J, with 18 bases between. Looked up from germline, CDR1 is SGHAT and CDR2 is FQNNGV. This CDR3 spans 15 amino acids. The CDR3 is CASSGVAGYGEKLFF. The CDR3 DNA reads as TGTGCCAGCAGCGGGGTTGCGGGGTACGGGGAAAAACTGTTTTTT.

The chain combines TRBV21-1 with TRBJ2-1; the D call in the table, TRBD2, was not verified against the DNA. TRBV21-1 is classified as a pseudogene. The CDR3 spans 19 residues. The CDR3 DNA sequence: TGTGCCAGCAGCGCCCCGGGACTAGCGGGAGAGGGGGAATACAATGAGCAGTTCTTC. The encoded protein is CASSAPGLAGEGEYNEQFF.

The rearrangement links TRBV5-1 to TRBJ1-4, with a weak D call TRBD1 (6 bases). V was clipped by 3 bases and J by 4 bases, with 13 bases between them. Per the germline V gene, CDR1 is SGHRS and CDR2 is YFSETQ. This CDR3 contains 15 residues. The CDR3: CASSWGTTSNEKLFF. The CDR3 DNA reads as TGCGCCAGCAGCTGGGGGACAACTAGTAATGAAAAACTGTTTTTT.

The V and J genes are TRBV28 and TRBJ2-3; D gene ambiguous. The V end lost 6 bases, the J end lost 4 bases, and 8 bases lay between the germline ends. CDR3 length equals 12 residues. Germline lookup yields CDR1 MDHEN and CDR2 SYDVKM. The CDR3: CASSLVSDTQYF. CDR3 coding DNA: TGTGCCAGCAGCCTAGTGTCAGATACGCAGTATTTT.

The chain carries TRBV28 and TRBJ1-2; 9 bases agree with TRBD1. This CDR3 spans 16 amino acids. V gave up 5 bases and J gave up 2 bases; unmatched junction bases: 9. Germline-derived CDR1 and CDR2 are MDHEN and SYDVKM. CDR3 in DNA: TGTGCCAGCAGTCCCGGGGTAGGGACAGGGAACTATGGCTACACCTTC. It specifies CASSPGVGTGNYGYTF.

The CDR3 nucleotides read TGTGCCAGTAGTATCAGGGGCGGCACCGGGGAGCTGTTTTTT. Translation gives CASSIRGGTGELFF. The chain is built from TRBV19 and TRBJ2-2, with a possible D match to TRBD1 (6 bases). The germline gives CDR1 LNHDA, CDR2 SQIVND (reference sequence). V was trimmed by 3 bases and J by 4 bases, leaving 9 bases between them. This CDR3 comprises 14 residues. Drawing the rest from reference TRBV19 and TRBJ2-2, the complete variable domain is DGGITQSPKYLFRKEGQNVTLSCEQNLNHDAMYWYRQDPGQGLRLIYYSQIVNDFQKGDIAEGYSVSREKKESFPLTVTSAQKNPTAFYLCASSIRGGTGELFFGEGSRLTVL.

This clone was seen a few times. This chain connects TRBV11-3 to TRBJ2-2, with TRBD1 identical over 7 bases. The length of the CDR3 is 16 residues. V trimming: 2 bases; J trimming: 2 bases; junction bases outside the gene matches: 5. Germline lookup yields CDR1 SGHNT and CDR2 YENEEA. CDR3 nucleotide sequence: TGTGCCAGCAGCTTACTAGGGGGCCTAAACACCGGGGAGCTGTTTTTT. Residues: CASSLLGGLNTGELFF. Drawing the rest from reference TRBV11-3 and TRBJ2-2, the complete variable domain is EAGVVQSPRYKIIEKKQPVAFWCNPISGHNTLYWYLQNLGQGPELLIRYENEEAVDDSQLPKDRFSAERLKGVDSTLKIQPAELGDSAVYLCASSLLGGLNTGELFFGEGSRLTVL.

This clone was seen a few times. The genes are TRBV19 and TRBJ1-5; TRBD1 agrees at 7 bases. Trimming at V came to 7 bases and at J to 5 bases, leaving 8 bases not matched to a gene. The germline V gene encodes CDR1 LNHDA and CDR2 SQIVND (reference sequence). The CDR3 has 14 amino acids. The CDR3 sequence is CASTPGDSDQPQHF. The CDR3 region has the DNA TGTGCCAGTACTCCAGGGGACAGCGATCAGCCCCAGCATTTT.

The CDR3 region has the DNA TGCGCCACTGCAAGGGGACTGTCCTACAATGAGCAGTTCTTC. This gives the protein CATARGLSYNEQFF. This sequence joins TRBV5-1 and TRBJ2-1, with D maybe TRBD2 (6 bases). The CDR3 contains 14 residues. The V end was cut by 9 bases, the J end by 1 base, with 14 bases between. The germline gives CDR1 SGHRS, CDR2 YFSETQ. Together with reference TRBV5-1 and TRBJ2-1, the CDR3 gives the full variable domain: KAGVTQTPRYLIKTRGQQVTLSCSPISGHRSVSWYQQTPGQGLQFLFEYFSETQRNKGNFPGRFSGRQFSNSRSEMNVSTLELGDSALYLCATARGLSYNEQFFGPGTRLTVL.

The V call is TRBV12-5, the J call TRBJ1-2, with TRBD1 matching 8 bases. CDR1 LGHNT and CDR2 FRNRAP come from the germline V gene. The CDR3 covers 17 residues. The junction had 14 bases not matched to a gene; V was cut back by 0 bases and J by 8 bases. CDR3 loop: CASGLVPPDRAGYGYTF. CDR3 in DNA: TGTGCTAGTGGTTTGGTACCCCCGGACAGGGCCGGCTACGGCTACACCTTC.

The rearrangement links TRBV27 to TRBJ1-5; maybe TRBD1 (5 bases). In germline, CDR1 is MNHEY, CDR2 SMNVEV (reference sequence). The CDR3 is 15 residues long. Trimming shortened V by 6 bases and J by 3 bases, and 15 bases separated the two germline ends. The CDR3 DNA reads as TGTGCCAGCAGGCCATTCTACAGGTTCAATCAGCCCCAGCATTTT. It encodes CASRPFYRFNQPQHF.

The chain uses TRBV6-1 and TRBJ2-7; 8 nucleotides line up with TRBD2. CDR1 is MNHNS and CDR2 is SASEGT in the germline V gene. J lost 2 bases, V lost 5 bases, and 5 bases had no gene match. The CDR3 has 14 residues. The CDR3 spells CASSRGLGTYEQYF. The CDR3 bases are TGTGCCAGCAGTAGGGGACTAGGAACCTACGAGCAGTACTTC.

A remark on this clone: Sequence at one end of the junction differs from germline and may be a read error. This chain links TRBV7-9 with TRBJ2-3, with 8 bases identical to TRBD2. Germline lookup yields CDR1 SEHNR and CDR2 FQNEAQ (reference sequence). The CDR3 length is 17 residues. The CDR3 spells CSSSGVVAGGRGDTQYF. The CDR3 DNA sequence: TGTTCCAGCAGTGGGGTGGTTGCGGGGGGTCGGGGAGATACGCAGTATTTT. Filled out from reference TRBV7-9 and TRBJ2-3, the complete variable domain reads DTGVSQNPRHKITKRGQNVTFRCDPISEHNRLYWYRQTLGQGPEFLTYFQNEAQLEKSRLLSDRFSAERPKGSFSTLEIQRTEQGDSAMYLCSSSGVVAGGRGDTQYFGPGTRLTVL.